These 8 T cell receptor beta chains came from one sample sequenced in a study of blood T cell repertoires in COVID-19. Data came from immunoSEQ multiplex PCR; TCRdb stores just in-frame clones and leaves some out. The sample has roughly 290,000 clones; about 89% are singletons. The sequenced sample was PBMCs or T cells enriched from blood (not recorded which). The receptor source for this set is a woman aged 40 to 49 who had recovered from COVID-19.

V is TRBV3-1 (or the pseudogene TRBV3-2) and J is TRBJ1-1; D may be TRBD1 (6 bases). The CDR3 has 15 amino acids. Germline-derived CDR1 and CDR2 are LGHDT and YNNKEL (reference sequence). Trimming left V 1 base short and J 5 bases short, with 14 bases between. CDR3 sequence: CASSQGAHRETEAFF. The CDR3 nucleotides are TGTGCCAGCAGCCAAGGGGCTCACAGGGAGACTGAAGCTTTCTTT.

This clone was observed a single time. The chain links TRBV3-1 (or the pseudogene TRBV3-2) to TRBJ2-2, with D perhaps matching TRBD2 (6 bases). The V end lost 4 bases, the J end lost 1 base, and 19 bases lay between the germline ends. Germline CDR1 LGHDT, CDR2 YNNKEL (reference sequence). CDR3 size: 18 residues. CDR3 bases: TGTGCCAGCAGCCCCCTACCGGGTCGGACTATGAACACCGGGGAGCTGTTTTTT. Residues: CASSPLPGRTMNTGELFF.

This chain joins TRBV7-2 and TRBJ2-1; a weak D match, TRBD1 (5 bases). The germline CDR1 and CDR2 sequences are SGHTA and FQGNSA. The CDR3 is 16 amino acids. The V end was cut by 5 bases, the J end by 3 bases, with 17 bases between. This chain's CDR3 is CASSPRARQSYNEQFF. For the CDR3, the DNA is TGTGCCAGCAGCCCCCGAGCGCGACAGAGCTACAATGAGCAGTTCTTC. Using reference TRBV7-2 and TRBJ2-1 for the parts outside the CDR3, the full variable domain is GAGVSQSPSNKVTEKGKDVELRCDPISGHTALYWYRQSLGQGLEFLIYFQGNSAPDKSGLPSDRFSAERTGGSVSTLTIQRTQQEDSAVYLCASSPRARQSYNEQFFGPGTRLTVL.

V gene TRBV7-9 combines with J gene TRBJ1-3; 7 bases are shared with TRBD1. The length of the CDR3 is 15 residues. Per germline, CDR1 SEHNR and CDR2 FQNEAQ (reference sequence). J lost 7 bases, V lost 4 bases, and 10 bases had no gene match. CDR3 in amino acids: CASSSPTGLGNTIYF. CDR3 nucleotides: TGTGCCAGCAGCTCGCCGACAGGGCTTGGCAACACCATATATTTT. Filled out from reference TRBV7-9 and TRBJ1-3, the complete variable domain reads DTGVSQNPRHKITKRGQNVTFRCDPISEHNRLYWYRQTLGQGPEFLTYFQNEAQLEKSRLLSDRFSAERPKGSFSTLEIQRTEQGDSAMYLCASSSPTGLGNTIYFGEGSWLTVV.

The V and J genes are TRBV2 and TRBJ2-3; 14 nucleotides agree with TRBD2. The ends lost 6 bases at V and 3 bases at J; junction bases unmatched: 8. The germline V gene has CDR1 SNHLY and CDR2 FYNNEI. The CDR3 runs 17 residues. The CDR3 here is CASSPGLAGGQTDTQYF. The CDR3 DNA sequence: TGTGCCAGCAGCCCTGGACTAGCGGGAGGCCAGACAGATACGCAGTATTTT.

V gene TRBV5-6 combines with J gene TRBJ1-2; 9 bases match TRBD1. The V and J ends lost 3 bases and 2 bases, in that order; junction bases with no gene match: 2. Looked up from germline, CDR1 is SGHDT and CDR2 is YYEEEE. The length of the CDR3 is 14 residues. CDR3 in amino acids: CASSYRGRNYGYTF. CDR3 coding DNA: TGTGCCAGCAGCTACAGGGGGCGCAACTATGGCTACACCTTC.

The genes are TRBV2 and TRBJ2-7, with TRBD2 matching over 10 bases. V was pared by 7 bases and J by 3 bases, with 9 bases of the junction left unmatched. Per the germline V gene, CDR1 is SNHLY and CDR2 is FYNNEI. This CDR3 is built from 15 residues. The CDR3 sequence is CASTTGTSARYEQYF. CDR3 DNA: TGTGCCAGCACCACGGGGACTAGCGCTCGCTACGAGCAGTACTTC.

The chain has TRBV2 and TRBJ2-2, with TRBD1 as a possible D gene (5 bases). Deletions cut 6 bases from V and 6 bases from J, with 14 bases between. Germline CDR1 SNHLY, CDR2 FYNNEI. This CDR3 is 14 amino acids long. Written as DNA, the CDR3 is TGTGCCAGCAGCGAAACAGGAATCCCCGGGGAGCTGTTTTTT. Encoded protein: CASSETGIPGELFF.